This entry lists 23 T cell receptor beta chains sequenced from one sample in a study of blood T cell repertoires in COVID-19. TCRdb's table, derived via immunoSEQ multiplex PCR, lists solely in-frame clones and lacks some. The repertoire has 110,000 or so clones, about 87% of them found once; the top ten carry under 6%. Specimen: peripheral blood. These receptors all come from a woman between 45 and 60 years old with acute or convalescent COVID-19.

This sequence joins TRBV9 and TRBJ2-1, with 8 bases fitting TRBD2. The CDR3 consists of 14 residues. Per germline, CDR1 SGDLS and CDR2 YYNGEE. Trimming cost V 2 bases and J 9 bases; bases outside gene matches: 7. CDR3 bases: TGTGCCAGCAGCGTTGACGGGGGGGCCGGTGAGCAGTTCTTC. It is translated as CASSVDGGAGEQFF.

V usage is TRBV19 and J usage is TRBJ1-4, with a possible D match to TRBD1 (5 bases). V was pared by 0 bases and J by 8 bases, with 13 bases between. The CDR3 covers 15 residues. Germline V gene data show CDR1 as LNHDA and CDR2 as SQIVND (reference sequence). The CDR3 sequence is CASSIEPTEAEKLFF. The CDR3, as DNA: TGTGCCAGTAGTATAGAGCCGACAGAAGCCGAAAAACTGTTTTTT.

The gene calls are TRBV9 and TRBJ2-6; D unresolved. Per the germline V gene, CDR1 is SGDLS and CDR2 is YYNGEE. The CDR3 has 15 residues. V dropped 4 bases and J dropped 0 bases, with 8 bases sitting between them. CDR3 in amino acids: CASSHRSSGANVLTF. CDR3 sequence (DNA): TGTGCCAGCAGCCATAGAAGCTCTGGGGCCAACGTCCTGACTTTC. Variable domain in full (rest from reference TRBV9 and TRBJ2-6): DSGVTQTPKHLITATGQRVTLRCSPRSGDLSVYWYQQSLDQGLQFLIQYYNGEERAKGNILERFSAQQFPDLHSELNLSSLELGDSALYFCASSHRSSGANVLTFGAGSRLTVL.

This chain joins TRBV6-5 and TRBJ1-5, with D perhaps TRBD1 (5 bases). V gave up 6 bases and J gave up 3 bases, with 9 bases separating them. The CDR3 length is 13 residues. Germline V CDR1 and CDR2: MNHEY, SVGAGI. CDR3 residues: CASSSGHNQPQHF. The CDR3 nucleotides read TGTGCCAGCAGCTCAGGGCACAATCAGCCCCAGCATTTT.

The V gene is TRBV7-8, the J gene TRBJ2-7; 11 nucleotides match TRBD1. Germline values: CDR1 SGHVS, CDR2 FQNEAQ. With 5 bases clipped from V and 1 base from J, the junction kept 4 bases outside the gene matches. This CDR3 comprises 15 residues. The CDR3 spells CASSPGQGASYEQYF. The CDR3 bases are TGTGCCAGCAGCCCTGGACAGGGGGCATCCTACGAGCAGTACTTC.

The V call is TRBV10-3, the J call TRBJ1-1; D gene unclear. CDR1 is ENHRY and CDR2 is SYGVKD in the germline V gene. This CDR3 region has 14 residues. The V end was cut by 2 bases, the J end by 0 bases, with 7 bases between. CDR3 sequence: CAISETDMNTEAFF. In nucleotides, the CDR3 is TGTGCCATCAGTGAGACAGACATGAACACTGAAGCTTTCTTT.

The V gene is TRBV4-3, the J gene TRBJ1-2; D gene unclear. Trimming pared 0 bases from V and 4 bases from J, leaving 18 bases between. This CDR3 contains 17 residues. The germline gives CDR1 LGHNA, CDR2 YSLEER. The CDR3 nucleotides are TGCGCCAGCAGCCAAGATTCCGACCTTGAGGTCTTCTATGGCTACACCTTC. Its translation: CASSQDSDLEVFYGYTF.

The chain employs TRBV29-1 and TRBJ2-5, with TRBD1 as a possible D gene (5 bases). Trimming took 3 bases from V and 5 from J, leaving 10 bases between them. The V gene's germline CDR1 is SQVTM and CDR2 ANQGSEA. CDR3 size: 12 residues. The CDR3 nucleotides read TGCAGCGTTGAGGTACAGGCGGAGACCCAGTACTTC. Translated: CSVEVQAETQYF.

V usage is TRBV5-4 and J usage is TRBJ1-2, with D maybe TRBD1 (6 bases). The CDR3 loop spans 15 amino acids. Between the trimmed V and J ends, which lost 2 bases and 2 bases, there was a span of 13 bases. CDR1 and CDR2 (germline): SGHNT, YYREEE (reference sequence). CDR3 residues: CASSLRSGANYGYTF. The CDR3 DNA sequence: TGTGCCAGCAGCTTAAGGTCAGGGGCAAACTATGGCTACACCTTC.

The chain links TRBV10-3 to TRBJ1-2; 9 bases are a match to TRBD1. Germline trimming cut 4 bases from V and 4 bases from J; bases unmatched to any gene: 7. The V gene's germline CDR1 is ENHRY and CDR2 SYGVKD. CDR3 length: 15 residues. CDR3 amino acids: CAISGEQGASYGYTF. The CDR3 bases are TGTGCCATCAGTGGGGAACAGGGGGCCTCCTATGGCTACACCTTC.

The V and J genes are TRBV12-3 or TRBV12-4 and TRBJ2-1; no firm D call. The V end lost 3 bases, the J end lost 9 bases, and 9 bases lay between the germline ends. CDR3 size: 12 residues. The CDR3 nucleotides are TGTGCCAGCAGTTTTTGGTCCAGTGAGCAGTTCTTC. This translates into CASSFWSSEQFF.

To note about this clone: The sample holds other DNA sequences that translate to the same CDR3. V usage is TRBV12-3 or TRBV12-4 and J usage is TRBJ1-1, with TRBD1 as a possible D gene (5 bases). This CDR3 has 13 residues. V was cut by 0 bases and J by 5 bases, with 7 bases left in between. The CDR3 here is CASSLAGGTEAFF. The DNA of the CDR3 is TGTGCCAGCAGTTTAGCGGGGGGGACTGAAGCTTTCTTT.

V and J are TRBV12-3 or TRBV12-4 and TRBJ1-2, with D perhaps TRBD1 (6 bases). Trimming took off 5 bases at V and 8 bases at J, with 15 bases between the two ends. The CDR3 sequence is 13 residues long. CDR3 bases: TGTGCCAGCAGTAGCCCAACAGGGCTAGGCTACACCTTC. This translates into CASSSPTGLGYTF.

This rearrangement joins TRBV24-1 to TRBJ2-6; tentative D call: TRBD2 (6 bases). V lost 7 bases and J 3 bases, leaving 12 bases between the germline ends. The CDR3 is 15 amino acids. CDR1 and CDR2 (germline): KGHDR, SFDVKD. CDR3 DNA: TGTGCCACCAGGGGGGGACGAGTTGGGGCCAACGTCCTGACTTTC. This encodes CATRGGRVGANVLTF.

The gene calls are TRBV2 and TRBJ2-5, with D maybe TRBD2 (5 bases). V lost 8 bases, J lost 5 bases, and 18 bases lay in between. The CDR3 loop spans 14 amino acids. CDR1 and CDR2 from the germline V gene are SNHLY and FYNNEI. The CDR3 reads CASSQPGEWETQYF. Here the CDR3 DNA reads TGTGCCAGCTCTCAGCCCGGGGAGTGGGAGACCCAGTACTTC.

This sequence joins TRBV6-4 and TRBJ2-1; tentative D call: TRBD2 (5 bases). The ends were cut back, 3 bases at V and 4 bases at J, with 13 bases in the middle. The CDR3 spans 15 residues. Germline CDR1 and CDR2: MRHNA and SNTAGT. Here the CDR3 DNA reads TGTGCCAGCAGTGAAAATACCGGGATTTACAATGAGCAGTTCTTC. This sequence encodes CASSENTGIYNEQFF.

The chain is built from TRBV6-5 and TRBJ2-7, with D perhaps matching TRBD1 (6 bases). This CDR3 has 13 amino acids. Germline V CDR1 and CDR2: MNHEY, SVGAGI. V was shortened by 6 bases and J by 1 base, with 10 bases between the two germline ends. The CDR3 region has the DNA TGTGCCAGCAGATGGACAGATTCCTACGAGCAGTACTTC. It translates to CASRWTDSYEQYF.

V gene TRBV19 combines with J gene TRBJ1-5; 8 bases fit TRBD1. V shed 6 bases, J shed 15 bases, and the junction held 16 bases outside the gene matches. This CDR3 comprises 14 residues. CDR1 is LNHDA and CDR2 is SQIVND in the germline V gene (reference sequence). The CDR3 reads CASRDRDRPLSPHF. For the CDR3, the DNA is TGTGCCAGTAGGGACCGGGACAGGCCCTTATCCCCGCATTTT.

V and J are TRBV4-1 and TRBJ1-2; D possibly corresponds to TRBD1 (5 bases). The CDR3 has 15 amino acids. Germline CDR1 reads MGHRA; CDR2 reads YSYEKL. Trimming took off 2 bases at V and 2 bases at J, with 12 bases between the two ends. The CDR3: CASSQMHRINYGYTF. In DNA form, the CDR3 reads TGCGCCAGCAGCCAAATGCACAGGATCAACTATGGCTACACCTTC.

This sequence joins TRBV9 and TRBJ2-7, with 7 bases lining up with TRBD1. This CDR3 has 14 amino acids. The ends lost 1 base at V and 4 bases at J; junction bases unmatched: 5. Germline V CDR1 and CDR2: SGDLS, YYNGEE. As DNA, the CDR3 is TGTGCCAGCAGCGTAACAGGGGACGGGTACGAGCAGTACTTC. As protein: CASSVTGDGYEQYF.

This chain links TRBV12-3 or TRBV12-4 with TRBJ1-1; D is ambiguous. V lost 0 bases, J lost 1 base, and 3 bases lay in between. CDR3 length: 13 amino acids. The CDR3: CASSLAGNTEAFF. The CDR3, as DNA: TGTGCCAGCAGTTTAGCCGGGAACACTGAAGCTTTCTTT.

The chain links TRBV24-1 to TRBJ1-5; perhaps TRBD1 as D (6 bases). Trimming took 5 bases from V and 4 from J, leaving 11 bases between them. Germline-derived CDR1 and CDR2 are KGHDR and SFDVKD. CDR3 length equals 14 residues. The CDR3 protein is CATSVPGTNQPQHF. Written as DNA, the CDR3 is TGTGCCACCAGTGTACCGGGGACAAATCAGCCCCAGCATTTT.

V and J are TRBV6-5 and TRBJ2-1, with 8 bases identical to TRBD2. V shed 6 bases and J 9 bases; nucleotides not matched to a gene: 4. The CDR3 runs to 12 residues. CDR1 and CDR2 (germline): MNHEY, SVGAGI. The CDR3 coding sequence is TGTGCCAGCAGCCCCGGGAGGGGTGAGCAGTTCTTC. Its protein is CASSPGRGEQFF.